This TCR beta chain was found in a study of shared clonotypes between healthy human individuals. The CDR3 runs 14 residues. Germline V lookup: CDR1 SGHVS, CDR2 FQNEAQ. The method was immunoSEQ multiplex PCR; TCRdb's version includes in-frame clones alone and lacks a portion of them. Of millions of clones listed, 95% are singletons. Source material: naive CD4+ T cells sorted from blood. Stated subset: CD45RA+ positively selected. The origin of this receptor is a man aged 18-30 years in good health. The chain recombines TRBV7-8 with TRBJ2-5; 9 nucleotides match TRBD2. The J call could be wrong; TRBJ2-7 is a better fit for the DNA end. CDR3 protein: CASSAGGGSYEQYF. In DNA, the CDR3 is TGTGCCAGCTCCGCGGGAGGGGGATCCTACGAGCAGTACTTC.